This section outlines one T cell receptor (beta chain) sequence together with its context. These data come from a study of blood T cell repertoires in COVID-19. The table came from immunoSEQ multiplex PCR; TCRdb's copy has only in-frame clones and leaves some out. The table shows roughly 100,000 clones, with about 81% occurring only once. J lost 6 bases, V lost 5 bases, and 11 bases had no gene match. The CDR3 covers 16 residues. Germline-derived CDR1 and CDR2 are LNHDA and SQIVND (reference sequence). The sequenced material came from peripheral blood. This clonotype was sampled from a man between 60 and 70 years old with acute or convalescent COVID-19. The V call is TRBV19, the J call TRBJ2-1; 9 bases are shared with TRBD2. The CDR3 region has the DNA TGTGCCAGTAGTGCCCATAGCGGGAGAGGGGTCAATGAGCAGTTCTTC. Protein sequence: CASSAHSGRGVNEQFF.